The 27 T cell receptor beta chains listed next were all sequenced from one sample in a study of T cell repertoires in cytomegalovirus infection. No antigen has been identified for these receptors. A single record per CDR3 protein comes from TCRdb applying MiXCR to the reads. The sample carries 830,000 or so distinct CDR3 sequences, about 33% recorded once. The sample in question was cultured CD8+ T cells from PBMCs, obtained from culture after CMV antigen stimulation. These TCRs come from a human donor in good health (CMV status not recorded). Some clones in this sample may be carry-over from other donors' samples.

The chain uses TRBV14 and TRBJ1-3; D remains unclear. The CDR3 sequence is 18 residues long. The V end lost 0 bases, the J end lost 0 bases, and 15 bases lay between the germline ends. Germline V CDR1 and CDR2: SGHDN, FVKESK. The CDR3 is CASSQDPWTVHSGNTIYF. In DNA, the CDR3 is TGTGCCAGCAGCCAAGACCCTTGGACGGTTCACTCTGGAAACACCATATATTTT.

This chain uses TRBV7-6 with TRBJ1-2; 9 nucleotides agree with TRBD1. In germline, CDR1 is SGHVS, CDR2 FNYEAQ. The V gene end was trimmed by 5 bases and the J gene end by 6 bases; junction bases not matched to a gene: 10. The length of the CDR3 is 15 residues. The CDR3 region has the DNA TGTGCCAGCAGCGTAAGGACAGGGGATCAGGATGGCTACACCTTC. It codes for CASSVRTGDQDGYTF.

This clonotype was seen a handful of times. The chain combines TRBV27 with TRBJ2-6; D unresolved. The CDR3 length is 17 residues. V lost 7 bases and J 0 bases, leaving 16 bases between the germline ends. Germline CDR1 and CDR2: MNHEY and SMNVEV (reference sequence). This CDR3 reads CASTVGLPHSGANVLTF. The CDR3 nucleotides read TGTGCCAGCACTGTGGGTTTACCCCACTCTGGGGCCAACGTCCTGACTTTC.

This clonotype was counted a few times. The chain joins TRBV12-3 or TRBV12-4 to TRBJ2-5; 8 nucleotides match TRBD2. CDR3 length: 19 amino acids. The V gene end was trimmed by 2 bases and the J gene end by 4 bases; junction bases not matched to a gene: 18. Here the CDR3 reads CASSLYPSPREGGGETQYF. For the CDR3, the DNA is TGTGCCAGCAGTTTATATCCGAGCCCTCGGGAGGGGGGGGGAGAGACCCAGTACTTC.

Turning to this clonotype: One junction end disagrees with the germline gene, perhaps due to a read error. This chain links TRBV29-1 with TRBJ2-1, with TRBD2 as a possible D gene (5 bases). The CDR3 runs 10 residues. The germline V gene encodes CDR1 SQVTM and CDR2 ANQGSEA. The CDR3 spells CSVQTSFRLF. The CDR3 nucleotides read TGCAGCGTCCAAACTAGTTTTCGGCTCTTC.

Concerning this clonotype itself: One end of the junction fails to match germline, which may point to a read error. J is TRBJ2-7 and V is TRBV7-4; D perhaps matches TRBD2 (7 bases). Germline V CDR1 and CDR2: SGHVT, SQSDAQ. The CDR3 length is 16 residues. This chain's CDR3 is CASSLPEGGASYEQHF. The CDR3 region has the DNA TGTGCCAGCAGCCTACCCGAAGGGGGGGCGTCCTACGAGCAGCACTTC.

The chain carries TRBV20-1 and TRBJ2-1; 9 bases are shared with TRBD2. This CDR3 has 16 amino acids. The V gene end was trimmed by 4 bases and the J gene end by 1 base; junction bases not matched to a gene: 8. Per germline, CDR1 DFQATT and CDR2 SNEGSKA (reference sequence). The CDR3 sequence: CSANERGVGSYNEQFF. CDR3 in DNA: TGCAGTGCTAACGAGCGGGGGGTAGGGTCCTACAATGAGCAGTTCTTC.

This clonotype was counted a few times. The genes are TRBV12-3 or TRBV12-4 and TRBJ2-5; 8 bases agree with TRBD2. J was trimmed by 2 bases and V by 3 bases; bases with no gene match: 11. The length of the CDR3 is 17 residues. The CDR3 sequence is CASSFSTSGRYQETQYF. The CDR3 DNA follows: TGTGCCAGCAGTTTCTCAACTAGCGGACGATATCAAGAGACCCAGTACTTC.

This clonotype was observed a few times. The chain couples TRBV6-2 or TRBV6-3 to TRBJ1-5, with D tentatively TRBD1 (6 bases). From germline, CDR1 is MNHEY and CDR2 SVGEGT. V was clipped by 0 bases and J by 7 bases, with 10 bases between them. The CDR3 loop spans 14 amino acids. In nucleotides, the CDR3 is TGTGCCAGCAGTTACTCCGGCAGGGGCCAGCCCCAGCATTTT. It encodes CASSYSGRGQPQHF.

The chain links TRBV6-6 to TRBJ2-3, with D perhaps matching TRBD1 (6 bases). This CDR3 is 16 amino acids long. V lost 5 bases to trimming and J lost 1 base, with 16 bases between them. The germline V gene has CDR1 MNHNY and CDR2 SVGAGI (reference sequence). DNA of the CDR3: TGTGCCAGCAGTCCGGGACACATAACGGGCACAGATACGCAGTATTTT. As protein: CASSPGHITGTDTQYF.

This clonotype has a count of ten or more. The rearrangement uses TRBV7-8 and TRBJ1-1; D gene uncertain. Between the trimmed V and J ends, which lost 3 bases and 6 bases, there was a span of 8 bases. The CDR3 sequence is 12 residues long. CDR1 SGHVS and CDR2 FQNEAQ come from the germline V gene. CDR3 in amino acids: CASSFPGPEAFF. The CDR3 nucleotides read TGTGCCAGCAGCTTCCCCGGGCCTGAAGCTTTCTTT.

This clonotype was seen a few times. V is TRBV25-1 and J is TRBJ1-1, with D hard to call. With 6 bases removed from V and 5 bases from J, the gap between germline ends came to 13 bases. The germline CDR1 and CDR2 sequences are MGHDK and SYGVNS. The CDR3 contains 13 residues. CDR3 residues: CASRSGVGTEAFF. In DNA form, the CDR3 reads TGTGCCAGCAGGAGCGGGGTTGGGACTGAAGCTTTCTTT.

The V call is TRBV4-3, the J call TRBJ2-5, with D tentatively TRBD2 (5 bases). This CDR3 spans 16 amino acids. Germline V gene lookup returns CDR1 LGHNA and CDR2 YSLEER. Trimming pared 0 bases from V and 5 bases from J, leaving 16 bases between. The chain's CDR3 is CASSQDPGVSGETQYF. DNA of the CDR3: TGCGCCAGCAGCCAAGATCCCGGGGTATCCGGGGAGACCCAGTACTTC.

The chain links TRBV3-1 to TRBJ1-5, with 9 bases lining up with TRBD1. Per germline, CDR1 LGHDT and CDR2 YNNKEL (reference sequence). V shed 1 base and J 4 bases; nucleotides not matched to a gene: 2. There are 15 residues in the CDR3. The CDR3 is CASSQADRGNQPQHF. CDR3 in DNA: TGTGCCAGCAGCCAAGCGGACAGGGGTAATCAGCCCCAGCATTTT.

The chain has TRBV15 and TRBJ1-2; perhaps TRBD1 as D (6 bases). CDR1 is LNHNV and CDR2 is YYDKDF in the germline V gene (reference sequence). The CDR3 loop spans 16 amino acids. Trimming cost V 2 bases and J 2 bases, with 15 bases left between them. The CDR3: CATSRQLEGGNYGYTF. The CDR3 DNA is TGTGCCACCAGCAGACAATTGGAGGGGGGGAACTATGGCTACACCTTC.

The V and J genes are TRBV27 and TRBJ1-2; 9 bases are shared with TRBD1. The V gene end was trimmed by 5 bases and the J gene end by 5 bases; junction bases not matched to a gene: 6. The CDR3 is made up of 14 amino acids. Germline V gene data show CDR1 as MNHEY and CDR2 as SMNVEV (reference sequence). The CDR3 here is CASSETGTGYGYTF. DNA for the CDR3: TGTGCCAGCAGTGAAACCGGGACAGGGTATGGCTACACCTTC.

This clonotype was seen a few times. This chain joins TRBV4-2 and TRBJ2-1, with 14 bases fitting TRBD2. The CDR3 extends over 16 amino acids. Germline trimming cut 2 bases from V and 8 bases from J; bases unmatched to any gene: 5. Germline CDR1 LGHNA, CDR2 YNFKEQ. In DNA, the CDR3 is TGTGCCAGCAGCCAACCGGGACTAGCGGGGGATCATGAGCAGTTCTTC. Encoded protein: CASSQPGLAGDHEQFF.

J is TRBJ2-1 and V is TRBV6-2 or TRBV6-3, with 11 bases fitting TRBD2. V lost 4 bases and J lost 7; bases outside the gene matches: 9. Germline V gene data show CDR1 as MNHEY and CDR2 as SVGEGT. This CDR3 region has 16 residues. The DNA for the CDR3 is TGTGCCAGCAGTTTTTTAGGGACTAGCGGCGAGAATGAGCAGTTCTTC. Its translation: CASSFLGTSGENEQFF.

This clonotype was observed a handful of times. Germline and junction disagree at one end, which may indicate a read error. J is TRBJ2-1 and V is TRBV4-1; tentative D call: TRBD2 (6 bases). The CDR3 is 13 amino acids. Germline V gene lookup returns CDR1 MGHRA and CDR2 YSYEKL. The CDR3 here is CASSLHSGGEQFF. The CDR3 nucleotides are TGTGCCAGCAGTCTGCACTCCGGGGGTGAGCAGTTCTTC.

This clonotype was observed many times. The chain joins TRBV7-6 to TRBJ1-4; the D is unclear. Trimming cost V 2 bases and J 0 bases, with 7 bases left between them. Germline assignment: CDR1 SGHVS and CDR2 FNYEAQ. The CDR3 is 15 amino acids. The CDR3 region has the DNA TGTGCCAGCAGCTTATTTGGCTCAACTAATGAAAAACTGTTTTTT. Translating it yields CASSLFGSTNEKLFF.

The chain has TRBV10-3 and TRBJ2-1, with unresolved D. Germline loops: CDR1 ENHRY, CDR2 SYGVKD. CDR3 length: 12 amino acids. V shed 6 bases and J shed 3 bases, with 6 bases lying between them. The CDR3 sequence: CAIRTLYNEQFF. The CDR3 bases are TGTGCCATCAGGACTCTCTACAATGAGCAGTTCTTC.

This clonotype showed up many times. The chain links TRBV7-2 to TRBJ1-2; possible D gene TRBD1, 5 bases. The V end lost 4 bases, the J end lost 8 bases, and 14 bases lay between the germline ends. CDR1 and CDR2 from the germline V gene are SGHTA and FQGNSA. The CDR3 spans 13 residues. The CDR3 is CASSSTVTGGYTF. For the CDR3, the DNA is TGTGCCAGCAGCTCGACAGTCACTGGGGGCTACACCTTC. The complete variable domain, with remaining parts taken from reference TRBV7-2 and TRBJ1-2, reads GAGVSQSPSNKVTEKGKDVELRCDPISGHTALYWYRQSLGQGLEFLIYFQGNSAPDKSGLPSDRFSAERTGGSVSTLTIQRTQQEDSAVYLCASSSTVTGGYTFGSGTRLTVV.

Only a few counts were recorded for this clonotype. This rearrangement joins TRBV19 to TRBJ1-2; TRBD1 matches at 7 bases. CDR3 length: 16 amino acids. Germline trimming cut 3 bases from V and 6 bases from J; bases unmatched to any gene: 13. CDR1 LNHDA and CDR2 SQIVND come from the germline V gene (reference sequence). CDR3 DNA: TGTGCCAGTAGTATTCCCCCCCCCAGGGGGAGCGATGGCTACACCTTC. Residues: CASSIPPPRGSDGYTF. Supplemented by reference TRBV19 and TRBJ1-2, the full variable domain reads DGGITQSPKYLFRKEGQNVTLSCEQNLNHDAMYWYRQDPGQGLRLIYYSQIVNDFQKGDIAEGYSVSREKKESFPLTVTSAQKNPTAFYLCASSIPPPRGSDGYTFGSGTRLTVV.

This clonotype was found a few times. V usage is TRBV7-9 and J usage is TRBJ1-6; D gene uncertain. The CDR3 totals 15 residues. V lost 5 bases and J lost 7, with 15 bases in between. The germline gives CDR1 SEHNR, CDR2 FQNEAQ (reference sequence). The DNA of the CDR3 is TGTGCCAGCAGCGACTTTGGGGATGGGAATTCACCCCTCCACTTT. Its protein product is CASSDFGDGNSPLHF.

This chain connects TRBV24-1 to TRBJ2-3; 11 bases agree with TRBD2. CDR3 size: 17 residues. Losses at the gene ends were 4 bases for V and 2 bases for J; bases not matched to a gene: 7. Germline V gives CDR1 KGHDR, CDR2 SFDVKD. CDR3 residues: CATSDQLAGVSTDTQYF. CDR3 nucleotides: TGTGCCACCAGTGACCAACTAGCGGGGGTTTCCACAGATACGCAGTATTTT.

The CDR3: CASSPPGLVKGNEQFF. Written as DNA, the CDR3 is TGTGCCAGCAGCCCGCCGGGACTAGTGAAGGGGAATGAGCAGTTCTTC. The chain has TRBV7-4 and TRBJ2-1, with 8 bases identical to TRBD2. CDR3 length equals 16 residues. After removal of 5 bases from V and 7 bases from J, the junction contained 13 bases not matched to a gene. Germline CDR1 is SGHVT and CDR2 is SQSDAQ.

The chain is built from TRBV7-9 and TRBJ1-2; D remains ambiguous. Trimming took off 4 bases at V and 6 bases at J, with 6 bases between the two ends. The CDR3 consists of 11 residues. Germline loops: CDR1 SEHNR, CDR2 FQNEAQ (reference sequence). CDR3 in DNA: TGTGCCAGCAGCTCGCTAGATGGCTACACCTTC. Its translation is CASSSLDGYTF.